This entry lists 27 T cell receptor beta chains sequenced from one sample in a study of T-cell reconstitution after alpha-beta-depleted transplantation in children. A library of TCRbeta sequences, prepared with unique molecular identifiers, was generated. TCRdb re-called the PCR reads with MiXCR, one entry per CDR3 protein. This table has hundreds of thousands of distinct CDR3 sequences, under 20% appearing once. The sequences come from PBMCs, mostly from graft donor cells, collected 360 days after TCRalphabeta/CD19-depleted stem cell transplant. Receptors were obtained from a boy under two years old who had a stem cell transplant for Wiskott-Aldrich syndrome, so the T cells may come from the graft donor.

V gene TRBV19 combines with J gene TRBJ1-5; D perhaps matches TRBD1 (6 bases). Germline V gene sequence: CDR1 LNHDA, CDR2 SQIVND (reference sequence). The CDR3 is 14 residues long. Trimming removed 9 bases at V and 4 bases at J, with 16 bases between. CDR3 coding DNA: TGTGCCAGCCACCAGGGGCTTCGTAATCAGCCCCAGCATTTT. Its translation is CASHQGLRNQPQHF.

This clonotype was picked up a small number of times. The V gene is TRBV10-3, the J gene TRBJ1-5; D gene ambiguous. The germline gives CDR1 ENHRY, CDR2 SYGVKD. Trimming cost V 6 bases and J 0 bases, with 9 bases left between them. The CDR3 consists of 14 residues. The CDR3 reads CAISKHDSNQPQHF. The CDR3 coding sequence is TGTGCCATCAGCAAACATGATAGCAATCAGCCCCAGCATTTT.

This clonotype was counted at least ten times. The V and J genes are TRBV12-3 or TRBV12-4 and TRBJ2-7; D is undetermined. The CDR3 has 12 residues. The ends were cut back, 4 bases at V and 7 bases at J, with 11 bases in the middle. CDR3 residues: CASSWHTREQYF. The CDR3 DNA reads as TGTGCCAGCAGTTGGCACACACGGGAGCAGTACTTC.

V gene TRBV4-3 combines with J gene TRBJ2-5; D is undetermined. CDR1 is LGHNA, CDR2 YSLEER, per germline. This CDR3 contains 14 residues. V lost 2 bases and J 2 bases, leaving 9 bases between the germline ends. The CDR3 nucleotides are TGCGCCAGCAGCCAATATCCGCGACAAGAGACCCAGTACTTC. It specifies CASSQYPRQETQYF.

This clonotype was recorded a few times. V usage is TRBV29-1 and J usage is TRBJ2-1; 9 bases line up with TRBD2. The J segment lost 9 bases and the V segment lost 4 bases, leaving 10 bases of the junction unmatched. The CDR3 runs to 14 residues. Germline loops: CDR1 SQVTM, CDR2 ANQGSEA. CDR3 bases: TGCAGCGTTGCGGCGCGGGAGGGCCAGGGTGAGCAGTTCTTC. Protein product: CSVAAREGQGEQFF.

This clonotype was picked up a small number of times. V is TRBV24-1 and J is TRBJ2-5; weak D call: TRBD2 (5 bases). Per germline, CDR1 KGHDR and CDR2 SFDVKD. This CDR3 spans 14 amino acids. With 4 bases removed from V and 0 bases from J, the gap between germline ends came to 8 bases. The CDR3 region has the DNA TGTGCCACCAGTGACCGGACTTACCAAGAGACCCAGTACTTC. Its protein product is CATSDRTYQETQYF.

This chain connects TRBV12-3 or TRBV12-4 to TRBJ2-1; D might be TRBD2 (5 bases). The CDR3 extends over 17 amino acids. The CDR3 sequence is CTFSLGTSFYLNNEQFF. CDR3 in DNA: TGTACCTTCAGTTTAGGCACTAGTTTTTACCTAAACAATGAGCAGTTCTTC.

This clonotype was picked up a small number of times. CDR3 in DNA: TGTGCCATCCAGGCAGGGCCTAATGAAAAACTGTTTTTT. Protein product: CAIQAGPNEKLFF. The rearrangement links TRBV10-3 to TRBJ1-4; tentative D call: TRBD1 (5 bases). Germline values: CDR1 ENHRY, CDR2 SYGVKD. With 8 bases removed from V and 3 bases from J, the gap between germline ends came to 10 bases. This CDR3 has 13 residues.

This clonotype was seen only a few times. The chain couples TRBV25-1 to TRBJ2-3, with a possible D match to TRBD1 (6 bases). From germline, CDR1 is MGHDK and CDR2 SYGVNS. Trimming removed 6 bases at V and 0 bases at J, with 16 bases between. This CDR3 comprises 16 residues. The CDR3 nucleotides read TGTGCCAGCAGCGACCCGAAGGGGGATAGCACAGATACGCAGTATTTT. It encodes CASSDPKGDSTDTQYF.

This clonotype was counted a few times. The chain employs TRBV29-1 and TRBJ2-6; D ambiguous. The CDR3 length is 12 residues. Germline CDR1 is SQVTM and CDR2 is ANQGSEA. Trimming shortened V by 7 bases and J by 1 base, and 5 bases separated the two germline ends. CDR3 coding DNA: TGCAGCGCCAAATCTGGGGCCAACGTCCTGACTTTC. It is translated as CSAKSGANVLTF.

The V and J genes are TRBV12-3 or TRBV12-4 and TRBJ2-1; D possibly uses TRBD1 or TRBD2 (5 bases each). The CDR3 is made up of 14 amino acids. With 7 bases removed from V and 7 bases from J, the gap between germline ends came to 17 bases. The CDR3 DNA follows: TGTGCCAGCAACTCTCCACTAGGGGTGAATGAGCAGTTCTTC. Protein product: CASNSPLGVNEQFF.

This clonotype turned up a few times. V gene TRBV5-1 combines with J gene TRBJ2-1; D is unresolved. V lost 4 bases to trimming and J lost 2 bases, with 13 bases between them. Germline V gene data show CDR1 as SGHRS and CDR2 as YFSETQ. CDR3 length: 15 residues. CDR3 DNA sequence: TGCGCCAGCAGCCTTCGGGCGAGTCCCTACAATGAGCAGTTCTTC. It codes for CASSLRASPYNEQFF. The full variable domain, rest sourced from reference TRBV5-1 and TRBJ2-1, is KAGVTQTPRYLIKTRGQQVTLSCSPISGHRSVSWYQQTPGQGLQFLFEYFSETQRNKGNFPGRFSGRQFSNSRSEMNVSTLELGDSALYLCASSLRASPYNEQFFGPGTRLTVL.

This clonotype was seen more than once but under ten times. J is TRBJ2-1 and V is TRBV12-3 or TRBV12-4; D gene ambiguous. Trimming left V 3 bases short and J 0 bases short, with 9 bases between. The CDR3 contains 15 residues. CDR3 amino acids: CASSFPRSSYNEQFF. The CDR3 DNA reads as TGTGCCAGCAGTTTCCCGCGGAGCTCCTACAATGAGCAGTTCTTC.

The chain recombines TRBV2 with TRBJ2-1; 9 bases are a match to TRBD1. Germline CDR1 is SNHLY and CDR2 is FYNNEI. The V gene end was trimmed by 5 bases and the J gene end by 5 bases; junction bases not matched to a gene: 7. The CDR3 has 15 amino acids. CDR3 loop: CASSQNRGRHNEQFF. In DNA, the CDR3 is TGTGCCAGCAGTCAAAACAGGGGGCGCCACAATGAGCAGTTCTTC.

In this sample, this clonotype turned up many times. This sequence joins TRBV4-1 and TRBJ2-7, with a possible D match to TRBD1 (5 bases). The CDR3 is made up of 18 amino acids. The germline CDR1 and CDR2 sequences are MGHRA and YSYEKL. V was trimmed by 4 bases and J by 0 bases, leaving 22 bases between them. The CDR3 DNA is TGCGCCAGCAGCCGACAGACGGTTACCGGCTTTTCCTCCTACGAGCAGTACTTC. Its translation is CASSRQTVTGFSSYEQYF.

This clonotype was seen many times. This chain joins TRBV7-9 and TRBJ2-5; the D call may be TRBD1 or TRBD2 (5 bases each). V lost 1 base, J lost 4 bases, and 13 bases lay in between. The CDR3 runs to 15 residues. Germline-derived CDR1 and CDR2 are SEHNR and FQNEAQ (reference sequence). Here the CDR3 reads CASSLGDEKGETQYF. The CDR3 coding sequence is TGTGCCAGCAGCTTAGGGGACGAGAAAGGAGAGACCCAGTACTTC.

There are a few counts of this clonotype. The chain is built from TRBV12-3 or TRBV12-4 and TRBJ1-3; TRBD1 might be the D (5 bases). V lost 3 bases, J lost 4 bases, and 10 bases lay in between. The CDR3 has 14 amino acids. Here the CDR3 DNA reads TGTGCCAGCAGTTTGTGGGACGGAGGAAACACCATATATTTT. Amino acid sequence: CASSLWDGGNTIYF.

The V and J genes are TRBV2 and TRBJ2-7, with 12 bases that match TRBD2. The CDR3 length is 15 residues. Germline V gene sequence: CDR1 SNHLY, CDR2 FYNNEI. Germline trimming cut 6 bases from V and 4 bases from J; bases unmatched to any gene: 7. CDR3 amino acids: CASRPLLAGGYEQYF. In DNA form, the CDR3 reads TGTGCCAGCAGGCCCCTACTAGCGGGAGGATACGAGCAGTACTTC.

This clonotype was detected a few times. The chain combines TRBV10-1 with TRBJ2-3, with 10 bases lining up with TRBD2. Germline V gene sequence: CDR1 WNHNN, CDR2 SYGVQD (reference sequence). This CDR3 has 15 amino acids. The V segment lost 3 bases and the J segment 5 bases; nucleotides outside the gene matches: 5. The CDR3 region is CASSEQPSGRDTQYF. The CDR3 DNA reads TGCGCCAGCAGTGAACAGCCTAGCGGGAGAGATACGCAGTATTTT.

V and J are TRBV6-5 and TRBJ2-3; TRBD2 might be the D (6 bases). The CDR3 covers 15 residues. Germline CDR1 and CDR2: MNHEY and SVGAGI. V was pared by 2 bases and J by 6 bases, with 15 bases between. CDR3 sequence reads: CASSYPWRGADTQYF. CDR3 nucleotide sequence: TGTGCCAGCAGTTACCCTTGGCGGGGAGCGGATACGCAGTATTTT.

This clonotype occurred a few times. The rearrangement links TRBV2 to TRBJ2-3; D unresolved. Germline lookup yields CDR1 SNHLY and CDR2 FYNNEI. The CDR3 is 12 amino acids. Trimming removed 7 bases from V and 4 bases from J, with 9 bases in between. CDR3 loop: CASKVFSDTQYF. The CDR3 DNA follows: TGTGCCAGCAAAGTATTCTCAGATACGCAGTATTTT.

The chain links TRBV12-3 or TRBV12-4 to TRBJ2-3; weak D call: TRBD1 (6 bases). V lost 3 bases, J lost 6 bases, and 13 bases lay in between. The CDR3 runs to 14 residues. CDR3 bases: TGTGCCAGCAGTTTCCGACAGGCTCTGGATACGCAGTATTTT. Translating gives CASSFRQALDTQYF.

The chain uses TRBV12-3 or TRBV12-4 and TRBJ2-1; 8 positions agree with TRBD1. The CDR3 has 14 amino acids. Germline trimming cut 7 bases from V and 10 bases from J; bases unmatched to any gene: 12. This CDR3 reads CASNSVRGRKEQFF. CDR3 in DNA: TGTGCCAGCAATTCGGTCAGGGGGCGCAAAGAGCAGTTCTTC.

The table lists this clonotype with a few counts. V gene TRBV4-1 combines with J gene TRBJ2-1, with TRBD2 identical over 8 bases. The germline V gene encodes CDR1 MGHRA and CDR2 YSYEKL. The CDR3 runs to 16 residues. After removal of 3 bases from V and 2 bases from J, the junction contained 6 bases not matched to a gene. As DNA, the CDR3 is TGCGCCAGCAGCCAGGGAGCCGGGGGGGCCTACAATGAGCAGTTCTTC. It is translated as CASSQGAGGAYNEQFF.

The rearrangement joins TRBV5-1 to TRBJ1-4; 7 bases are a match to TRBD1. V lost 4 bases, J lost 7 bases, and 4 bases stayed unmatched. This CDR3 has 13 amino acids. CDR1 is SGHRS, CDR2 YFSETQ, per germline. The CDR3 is CASSLRTGEKLFF. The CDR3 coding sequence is TGCGCCAGCAGCCTCCGGACAGGTGAAAAACTGTTTTTT.

The CDR3 DNA sequence: TGTGCCAGCAGTTTGAATCAGGGGCGGATCGGGGAGCTGTTTTTT. It is translated as CASSLNQGRIGELFF. The gene calls are TRBV12-3 or TRBV12-4 and TRBJ2-2; D may be TRBD1 (6 bases). V lost 3 bases and J lost 7, with 15 bases in between. CDR3 size: 15 residues.

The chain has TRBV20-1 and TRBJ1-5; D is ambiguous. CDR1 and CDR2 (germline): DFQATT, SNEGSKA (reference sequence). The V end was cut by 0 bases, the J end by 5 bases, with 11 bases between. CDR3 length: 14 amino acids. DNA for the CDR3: TGCAGTGCTAGAGATTTAGGGCGAGATCAGCCCCAGCATTTT. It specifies CSARDLGRDQPQHF.